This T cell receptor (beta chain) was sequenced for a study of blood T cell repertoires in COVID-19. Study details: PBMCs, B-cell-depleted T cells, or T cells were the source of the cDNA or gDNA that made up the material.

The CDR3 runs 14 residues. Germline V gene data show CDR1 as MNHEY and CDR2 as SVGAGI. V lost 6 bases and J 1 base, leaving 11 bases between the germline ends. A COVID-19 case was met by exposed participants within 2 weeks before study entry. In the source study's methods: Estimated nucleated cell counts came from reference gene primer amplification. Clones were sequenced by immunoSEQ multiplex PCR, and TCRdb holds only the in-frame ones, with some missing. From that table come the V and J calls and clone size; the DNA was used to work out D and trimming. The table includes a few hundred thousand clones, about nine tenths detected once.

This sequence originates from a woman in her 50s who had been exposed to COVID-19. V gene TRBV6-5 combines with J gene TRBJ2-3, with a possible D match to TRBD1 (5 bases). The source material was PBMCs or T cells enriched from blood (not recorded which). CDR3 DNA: TGTGCCAGCAGGCTCGTAGGGGGCACAGATACGCAGTATTTT. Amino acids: CASRLVGGTDTQYF.